This T cell receptor (beta chain) was found in a study of blood T cell repertoires in COVID-19. Original methodology: Reference gene primer amplification gave nucleated cell count estimates. Sequencing was performed with immunoSEQ multiplex PCR; in TCRdb, only in-frame clones are kept and a portion is missing. V, J and clone size are taken as reported in that table, and D and trimming were inferred from the DNA itself. In the table there are 20,000 to 25,000 clones, about 90% of which are singletons. CDR1 SGHRS and CDR2 YFSETQ come from the germline V gene. V lost 3 bases to trimming and J lost 7 bases; unmatched junction nucleotides: 10. The CDR3 sequence is 14 residues long.

The clonotype was recovered from an elderly woman with active COVID-19. The J gene is TRBJ2-7, the V gene TRBV5-1; 7 nucleotides agree with TRBD2. Sequenced input: peripheral blood. The CDR3 DNA sequence: TGCGCCAGCAGCTGGGGAGAGCGGGGAGGGGAGCAGTACTTC. Its translation is CASSWGERGGEQYF.